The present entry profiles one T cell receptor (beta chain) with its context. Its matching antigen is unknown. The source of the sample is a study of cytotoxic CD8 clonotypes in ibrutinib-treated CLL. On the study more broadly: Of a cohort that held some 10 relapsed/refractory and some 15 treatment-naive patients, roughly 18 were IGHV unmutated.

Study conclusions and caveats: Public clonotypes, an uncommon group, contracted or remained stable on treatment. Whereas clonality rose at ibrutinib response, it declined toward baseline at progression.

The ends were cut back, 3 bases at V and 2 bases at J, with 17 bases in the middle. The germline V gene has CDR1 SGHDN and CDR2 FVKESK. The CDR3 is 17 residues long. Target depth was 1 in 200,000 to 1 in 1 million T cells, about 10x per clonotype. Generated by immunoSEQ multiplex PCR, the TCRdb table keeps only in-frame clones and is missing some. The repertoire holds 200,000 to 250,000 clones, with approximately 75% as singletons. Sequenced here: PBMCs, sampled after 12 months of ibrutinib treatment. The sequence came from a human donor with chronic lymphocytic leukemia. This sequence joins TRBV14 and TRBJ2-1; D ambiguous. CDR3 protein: CASSQVPRRGTYNEQFF. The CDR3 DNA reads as TGTGCCAGCAGCCAGGTCCCTCGGAGAGGTACCTACAATGAGCAGTTCTTC.